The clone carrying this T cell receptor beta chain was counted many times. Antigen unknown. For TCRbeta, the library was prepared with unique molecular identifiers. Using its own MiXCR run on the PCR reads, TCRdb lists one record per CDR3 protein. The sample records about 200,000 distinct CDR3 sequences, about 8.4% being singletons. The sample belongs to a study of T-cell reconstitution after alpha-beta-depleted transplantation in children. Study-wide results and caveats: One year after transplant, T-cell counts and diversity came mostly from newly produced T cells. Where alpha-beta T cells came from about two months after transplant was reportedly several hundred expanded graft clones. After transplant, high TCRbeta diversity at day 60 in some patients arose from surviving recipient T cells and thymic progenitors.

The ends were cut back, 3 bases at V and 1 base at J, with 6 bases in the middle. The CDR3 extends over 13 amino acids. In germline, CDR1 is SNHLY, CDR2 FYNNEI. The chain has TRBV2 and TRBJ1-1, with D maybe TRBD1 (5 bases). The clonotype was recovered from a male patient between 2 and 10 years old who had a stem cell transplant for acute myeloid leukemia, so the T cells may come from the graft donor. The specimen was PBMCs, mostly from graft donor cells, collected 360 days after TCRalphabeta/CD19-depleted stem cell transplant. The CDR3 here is CASSERGNTEAFF. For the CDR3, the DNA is TGTGCCAGCAGTGAGAGGGGGAACACTGAAGCTTTCTTT.